These 27 T cell receptor beta chains were sequenced from one sample in a study of T cell responses to AZD1222 COVID-19 vaccine (dated by TCRdb to 2020 to 2023). The time point label on this specimen signifies: baseline before first vaccination. Taken with the paper, the label for treatment or condition translates to: meningococcal conjugate vaccine given as trial control. Receptors were amplified or captured by the immunoSEQ multiplex PCR assay. In its TCRdb copy, this immuneACCESS table keeps in-frame sequences only and misses some clones. Where compared with another copy, unresolved V genes explain less than half of these, and the others have no known cause. A total of 66,000 or so clones appear in this sample, about four fifths of them only once. Around 25% of the sample lies in the top ten. This specimen was peripheral blood, taken on day 0 of MenACWY control vaccination. These receptors all stem from an adult in good health.

The genes are TRBV2 and TRBJ1-6; D not certain. Trimming cost V 3 bases and J 2 bases, with 11 bases left between them. Germline CDR1 reads SNHLY; CDR2 reads FYNNEI. The CDR3 is 16 residues long. CDR3 protein: CASSETLRTYNSPLHF. The CDR3 nucleotides are TGTGCCAGCAGTGAGACCCTGCGCACCTATAATTCACCCCTCCACTTT.

The J gene is TRBJ1-2, the V gene TRBV6-1; TRBD1 might be the D (5 bases). This CDR3 contains 14 residues. Trimming stripped 1 base from V and 6 bases from J, with 12 bases between. Germline lookup yields CDR1 MNHNS and CDR2 SASEGT. The CDR3 coding sequence is TGTGCCAGCAGTGAAGTGGGACTCTCCAATGGCTACACCTTC. Translating it yields CASSEVGLSNGYTF.

V and J are TRBV6-2 or TRBV6-3 and TRBJ1-2; D might be TRBD1 (6 bases). The CDR3 is 14 amino acids. V lost 2 bases to trimming and J lost 6 bases, with 13 bases between them. Per germline, CDR1 MNHEY and CDR2 SVGEGT. This CDR3 reads CASSYSPGGHGYTF. The CDR3 nucleotides read TGTGCCAGCAGTTACAGTCCGGGGGGCCATGGCTACACCTTC.

This chain connects TRBV19 to TRBJ1-2, with 11 bases identical to TRBD1. J gave up 5 bases and V 3 bases, and 8 bases lay outside the gene matches. CDR1 LNHDA and CDR2 SQIVND come from the germline V gene (reference sequence). The CDR3 has 16 amino acids. The CDR3 here is CASSIVGQGARYGYTF. The DNA of the CDR3 is TGTGCCAGTAGTATTGTAGGACAGGGGGCGCGGTATGGCTACACCTTC.

The chain is built from TRBV12-5 and TRBJ2-3; D not resolved. Trimming left V 1 base short and J 2 bases short, with 13 bases between. From germline, CDR1 is LGHNT and CDR2 FRNRAP. This CDR3 has 16 amino acids. For the CDR3, the DNA is TGTGCTAGTGGTTTGGGGTATGGTGGCCCCACAGATACGCAGTATTTT. Amino acid sequence: CASGLGYGGPTDTQYF.

This chain uses TRBV5-4 with TRBJ1-2; possibly TRBD1 for D (6 bases). The V gene's germline CDR1 is SGHNT and CDR2 YYREEE (reference sequence). Trimming removed 0 bases at V and 2 bases at J, with 11 bases between. The CDR3 loop spans 15 amino acids. The CDR3 nucleotides read TGTGCCAGCAGCTTGGCAGGGGCTCGGAACTATGGCTACACCTTC. This translates into CASSLAGARNYGYTF.

The chain recombines TRBV19 with TRBJ1-3; weak D call: TRBD1 (5 bases). CDR3 length: 16 residues. The V end was cut by 7 bases, the J end by 0 bases, with 16 bases between. CDR1 LNHDA and CDR2 SQIVND come from the germline V gene (reference sequence). The CDR3 DNA reads TGTGCCAGTACCTATCCGGGACTTCACTCTGGAAACACCATATATTTT. As protein: CASTYPGLHSGNTIYF. The full variable domain, rest sourced from reference TRBV19 and TRBJ1-3, is DGGITQSPKYLFRKEGQNVTLSCEQNLNHDAMYWYRQDPGQGLRLIYYSQIVNDFQKGDIAEGYSVSREKKESFPLTVTSAQKNPTAFYLCASTYPGLHSGNTIYFGEGSWLTVV.

V gene TRBV6-4 combines with J gene TRBJ1-1; weak D call: TRBD1 (5 bases). Per germline, CDR1 MRHNA and CDR2 SNTAGT. Trimming took 6 bases from V and 0 from J, leaving 8 bases between them. The CDR3 has 13 residues. CDR3 DNA: TGTGCCAGCAGCCAGACAGTGAACACTGAAGCTTTCTTT. It specifies CASSQTVNTEAFF.

The chain carries TRBV2 and TRBJ2-5, with a possible D match to TRBD2 (7 bases). V was clipped by 9 bases and J by 1 base, with 15 bases between them. CDR3 length equals 14 residues. From germline, CDR1 is SNHLY and CDR2 FYNNEI. This CDR3 reads CASRRGGGQETQYF. For the CDR3, the DNA is TGTGCCAGTCGACGGGGAGGGGGCCAAGAGACCCAGTACTTC.

CDR3 DNA sequence: TGTGCCAGCAGTGAAATCGGACATCGTCCTTACTCGGGACCCCTCCACTTT. This sequence encodes CASSEIGHRPYSGPLHF. The V and J genes are TRBV6-1 and TRBJ1-6; D is possibly TRBD1 (5 bases). The germline gives CDR1 MNHNS, CDR2 SASEGT. The CDR3 is 17 residues long. Deletions cut 2 bases from V and 12 bases from J, with 23 bases between.

J is TRBJ1-4 and V is TRBV6-2 or TRBV6-3, with D hard to call. The V end lost 2 bases, the J end lost 5 bases, and 12 bases lay between the germline ends. The CDR3 runs to 15 residues. Germline lookup yields CDR1 MNHEY and CDR2 SVGEGT. CDR3 amino acids: CASSYAQYGNEKLFF. CDR3 DNA: TGTGCCAGCAGTTACGCCCAGTACGGGAATGAAAAACTGTTTTTT.

V usage is TRBV6-2 or TRBV6-3 and J usage is TRBJ2-1, with D possibly TRBD2 on 5 matching bases. Between the trimmed V and J ends, which lost 5 bases and 8 bases, there was a span of 28 bases. The CDR3 is 18 residues long. In germline, CDR1 is MNHEY, CDR2 SVGEGT. CDR3 amino acids: CASSRTPGLFPRTHEQFF. The CDR3 nucleotides are TGTGCCAGCAGTCGCACGCCCGGACTTTTTCCCCGCACCCATGAGCAGTTCTTC.

The chain has TRBV4-2 and TRBJ1-1; 7 positions match TRBD1. This CDR3 has 13 residues. The V and J ends lost 3 bases and 3 bases, in that order; junction bases with no gene match: 1. Germline CDR1 LGHNA, CDR2 YNFKEQ. The CDR3 here is CASSQGTDTEAFF. CDR3 sequence (DNA): TGTGCCAGCAGCCAGGGGACAGACACTGAAGCTTTCTTT.

The rearrangement links TRBV28 to TRBJ2-5; D perhaps matches TRBD2 (5 bases). Germline V gene data show CDR1 as MDHEN and CDR2 as SYDVKM. V lost 8 bases and J lost 5, with 15 bases in between. The length of the CDR3 is 13 residues. CDR3 in amino acids: CASSSPGFETQYF. The CDR3 DNA reads TGTGCCAGCTCTAGTCCGGGATTTGAGACCCAGTACTTC.

This sequence joins TRBV19 and TRBJ1-5; TRBD1 might be the D (5 bases). With 5 bases removed from V and 5 bases from J, the gap between germline ends came to 10 bases. Germline V gives CDR1 LNHDA, CDR2 SQIVND (reference sequence). The CDR3 contains 13 residues. The DNA for the CDR3 is TGTGCCAGTAGTTGGGGGATAGATCAGCCCCAGCATTTT. It encodes CASSWGIDQPQHF.

This clone was observed a handful of times. V gene TRBV7-3 combines with J gene TRBJ2-5, with 9 bases lining up with TRBD2. CDR1 and CDR2 from the germline V gene are SGHTA and FQGTGA. The CDR3 runs 15 residues. The J segment lost 2 bases and the V segment lost 2 bases, leaving 3 bases of the junction unmatched. The chain's CDR3 is CASSLAGGKQETQYF. The CDR3 DNA follows: TGTGCCAGCAGCTTAGCGGGAGGGAAACAAGAGACCCAGTACTTC.

J is TRBJ2-7 and V is TRBV6-5; D unclear. Trimming shortened V by 10 bases and J by 4 bases, and 11 bases separated the two germline ends. Germline-derived CDR1 and CDR2 are MNHEY and SVGAGI. CDR3 size: 11 residues. The CDR3 DNA follows: TGTGCCACCACTGGTACATACGAGCAGTACTTC. Translating gives CATTGTYEQYF.

Turning to this clone: One junction end does not reproduce the germline sequence, and a read error may be involved. The J gene is TRBJ1-2, the V gene TRBV30; maybe TRBD1 (5 bases). Germline V lookup: CDR1 GTSNPN, CDR2 SVGIG (reference sequence). CDR3 length: 13 amino acids. The CDR3 DNA follows: TGTGCCTGGAGTCGGGACGGGGCTTATGGCTACATCTTC. It specifies CAWSRDGAYGYIF.

V is TRBV5-1 and J is TRBJ2-5; 7 nucleotides agree with TRBD2. Trimming took 7 bases from V and 5 from J; bases not matched to a gene: 11. The V gene's germline CDR1 is SGHRS and CDR2 YFSETQ. The CDR3 sequence is 14 residues long. The CDR3, as DNA: TGCGCCAGCGGTTCGGGAGGTGTGGTGGAGACCCAGTACTTC. Amino acid sequence: CASGSGGVVETQYF.

The rearrangement uses TRBV3-1 (or the pseudogene TRBV3-2) and TRBJ1-2; D might be TRBD1 (6 bases). Germline CDR1 reads LGHDT; CDR2 reads YNNKEL (reference sequence). CDR3 size: 11 residues. Trimming removed 6 bases at V and 6 bases at J, with 8 bases between. The CDR3 here is CASRDRNGYTF. CDR3 coding DNA: TGTGCCAGCAGAGACAGGAATGGCTACACCTTC.

This clone has only a few counts. The CDR3 bases are TGCGCCAGCAGCCCTTTGGACAGAAGCAATGAGCAGTTCTTC. Its translation: CASSPLDRSNEQFF. V is TRBV4-1 and J is TRBJ2-1, with D possibly matching TRBD1 (6 bases). Trimming cost V 4 bases and J 6 bases, with 13 bases left between them. This CDR3 comprises 14 residues. The germline CDR1 and CDR2 sequences are MGHRA and YSYEKL.

This chain uses TRBV9 with TRBJ1-5, with D perhaps matching TRBD1 (6 bases). CDR1 and CDR2 (germline): SGDLS, YYNGEE. The CDR3 covers 16 residues. V was trimmed by 4 bases and J by 7 bases, leaving 21 bases between them. Here the CDR3 DNA reads TGTGCCAGCAGCCCCCCGTGGGGGGCGGTCGTGCAGCCCCAGCATTTT. Its protein is CASSPPWGAVVQPQHF.

This chain connects TRBV19 to TRBJ2-3; 9 bases match TRBD1. This CDR3 has 14 residues. The V gene end was trimmed by 8 bases and the J gene end by 3 bases; junction bases not matched to a gene: 6. Germline lookup yields CDR1 LNHDA and CDR2 SQIVND (reference sequence). For the CDR3, the DNA is TGTGCCAGTGCCCGGGACAGGGCGACAGATACGCAGTATTTT. Protein sequence: CASARDRATDTQYF.

The rearrangement joins TRBV5-1 to TRBJ1-6; unclear D gene. Germline V gene data show CDR1 as SGHRS and CDR2 as YFSETQ. Trimming left V 0 bases short and J 7 bases short, with 5 bases between. CDR3 length: 13 amino acids. The CDR3 reads CASSLDSNSPLHF. CDR3 coding DNA: TGCGCCAGCAGCTTGGACAGCAATTCACCCCTCCACTTT.

V is TRBV6-5 and J is TRBJ2-3; D is undetermined. The CDR3 runs to 14 residues. Germline loops: CDR1 MNHEY, CDR2 SVGAGI. V gave up 2 bases and J gave up 1 base, with 7 bases separating them. CDR3 in DNA: TGTGCCAGCAGTTACACGGGCCGCACAGATACGCAGTATTTT. It yields the protein CASSYTGRTDTQYF.

The chain joins TRBV28 to TRBJ1-1; D ambiguous. CDR1 is MDHEN and CDR2 is SYDVKM in the germline V gene. V was cut by 7 bases and J by 4 bases, with 10 bases left in between. This CDR3 has 12 amino acids. The CDR3 DNA reads TGTGCCAGCATTGAGGGCGGCACTGAAGCTTTCTTT. It yields the protein CASIEGGTEAFF. The full variable domain, with the rest looked up from reference TRBV28 and TRBJ1-1, is DVKVTQSSRYLVKRTGEKVFLECVQDMDHENMFWYRQDPGLGLRLIYFSYDVKMKEKGDIPEGYSVSREKKERFSLILESASTNQTSMYLCASIEGGTEAFFGQGTRLTVV.

The V gene is TRBV11-2, the J gene TRBJ1-6; the match to TRBD1 covers 8 bases. The length of the CDR3 is 15 residues. Germline V gene sequence: CDR1 SGHAT, CDR2 FQNNGV. J lost 7 bases, V lost 4 bases, and 6 bases had no gene match. CDR3 region: CASSSLQGENSPLHF. DNA for the CDR3: TGTGCCAGCAGCTCTCTACAGGGGGAGAATTCACCCCTCCACTTT.